This T cell receptor beta chain was sequenced for a study of shared clonotypes between healthy human individuals. General observations from the study: Memory subsets had estimated richness that was generally smaller than that of naive subsets. Clonotypes shared by all four sorted-subset donors had higher generation probabilities than non-shared clonotypes.

Libraries were prepared by immunoSEQ multiplex PCR; TCRdb keeps only in-frame clonotypes and omits some of them. The sample yields 1.5 million to 2.5 million clones, about 95% seen once. Germline trimming cut 4 bases from V and 3 bases from J; bases unmatched to any gene: 12. The CDR3 runs to 17 residues. Germline-derived CDR1 and CDR2 are SGHAT and FQNNGV. On this clone itself: The antigen is not known.

Naivety among CD8 cells was defined by CD45RO negativity and positive CCR7 selection, thereby excluding terminally differentiated effector memory CD45RA+ cells. All donors were healthy HIV-negative adults lacking recent acute infections or vaccinations. The study drew all its donors from Caucasian adults living in Nashville, Tennessee. The specimen sequenced was naive CD8+ T cells sorted from blood. This receptor was taken from a man younger than 30 in good health. The genes are TRBV11-2 and TRBJ2-5; TRBD2 agrees at 9 bases. The CDR3 DNA follows: TGTGCCAGCAGCTCATGGCAATCGGCTAGCGGGGAAGAGACCCAGTACTTC. It codes for CASSSWQSASGEETQYF.